This TCR beta chain originates from a study of blood T cell repertoires in COVID-19. Germline V gene data show CDR1 as SGHDN and CDR2 as FVKESK. V dropped 2 bases and J dropped 5 bases, with 15 bases sitting between them. The CDR3 is 15 residues long. TCRdb's table, derived via immunoSEQ multiplex PCR, lists solely in-frame clones and lacks some. The sample includes about 110,000 clones, about 80% of them seen just once. Sample share makes this clone medium-sized. Sequencing used peripheral blood. The sequence came from a woman aged 45-60 years with acute or convalescent COVID-19. The genes are TRBV14 and TRBJ1-1; D unclear. The CDR3 reads CASSQQVQSMTEAFF. CDR3 sequence (DNA): TGTGCCAGCAGCCAACAGGTACAAAGTATGACTGAAGCTTTCTTT.